This T cell receptor beta chain is from a study of radiation and T cells in renal cell carcinoma. Study-level points and caveats: Compared with controls, irradiated tumors had more, larger dominant CDR3 motifs.

The protocol was immunoSEQ multiplex PCR, while the TCRdb copy is restricted to in-frame clones and leaves out a portion. The sample has some 21,000 clones, more than 50% seen once. Treatment given: treatment-naive control, cytoreductive nephrectomy. The patient's renal cell carcinoma had clear cell pathology. Controls included a handful of female and about a dozen male donors, resected 2011 to 2014. A note on this clone: As yet, its antigen is unknown.

This CDR3 comprises 17 residues. Germline V gene sequence: CDR1 SGHDN, CDR2 FVKESK. V lost 3 bases, J lost 3 bases, and 20 bases lay in between. Sequences were derived from tumor tissue, sampled from a patient whose treatment was nephrectomy without radiotherapy. The receptor comes from a human donor with renal cell carcinoma. The chain carries TRBV14 and TRBJ1-1, with D possibly TRBD1 on 5 matching bases. For the CDR3, the DNA is TGTGCCAGCAGCCACCCGGTGGAGGGACCTTCGGACACTGAAGCTTTCTTT. Its translation is CASSHPVEGPSDTEAFF.